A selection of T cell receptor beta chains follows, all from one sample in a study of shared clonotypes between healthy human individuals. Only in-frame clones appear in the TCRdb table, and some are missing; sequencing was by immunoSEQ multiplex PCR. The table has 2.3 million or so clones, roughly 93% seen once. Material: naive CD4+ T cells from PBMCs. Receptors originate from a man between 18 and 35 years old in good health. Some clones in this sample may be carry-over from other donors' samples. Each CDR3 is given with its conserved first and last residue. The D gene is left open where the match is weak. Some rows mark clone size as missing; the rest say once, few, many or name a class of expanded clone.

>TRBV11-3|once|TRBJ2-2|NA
TGTGCCAGCAGCTTAGATGGGCAGGGTGTCCCCGGGGAGCTGTTTTTT
CASSLDGQGVPGELFF
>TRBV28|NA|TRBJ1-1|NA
TGTGCCAGCAGTATACTCGGGGGCGCGTCTGAAGCTTTCTTT
CASSILGGASEAFF
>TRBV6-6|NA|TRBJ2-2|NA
TGTGCCAGCAGTGCACAGGTCACCGGGGAGCTGTTTTTT
CASSAQVTGELFF
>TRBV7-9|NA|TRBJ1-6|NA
TGTGCCAGCAGCTGGCCGGATTCACCCCTCCACTTT
CASSWPDSPLHF
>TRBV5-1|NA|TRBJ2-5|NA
TGCGCCAGCAGCTTGGCACGGGGGCCCAAGGAGACCCAGTACTTC
CASSLARGPKETQYF
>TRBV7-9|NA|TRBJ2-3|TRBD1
TGTGCCAGCAGCTCACCGAGGGGGCGCCGCACAGATACGCAGTATTTT
CASSSPRGRRTDTQYF
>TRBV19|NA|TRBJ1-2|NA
TGTGCCAGTAGCACCGGGACAAAGTATGGCTACACCTTC
CASSTGTKYGYTF
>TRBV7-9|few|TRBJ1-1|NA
TGTGCCAGCAGCTTCACTTCAGGGCCTGAAGCTTTCTTT
CASSFTSGPEAFF
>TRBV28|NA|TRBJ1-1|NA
TGTGCCAGCAGTTTTGTACCGGGATCGGGCACTGAAGCTTTCTTT
CASSFVPGSGTEAFF
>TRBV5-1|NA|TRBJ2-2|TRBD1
TGCGCCAGCAGCTTATGGACAGGGGGCCCCGGGGAGCTGTTTTTT
CASSLWTGGPGELFF
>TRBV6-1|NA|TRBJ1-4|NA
TGTGCCAGCAGTGAAGTCGCCGAAGGAGAACTGTTTTTT
CASSEVAEGELFF
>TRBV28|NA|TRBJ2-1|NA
TGTGCCAGCAGTTTGTGGGCGCATGAGCAGTTCTTC
CASSLWAHEQFF
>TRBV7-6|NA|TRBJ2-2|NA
TGTGCCAGCAGCTTAGTCGCGAACACCGGGGAGCTGTTTTTT
CASSLVANTGELFF
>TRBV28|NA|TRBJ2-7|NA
TGTGCCAGCAGTATCAGGGTCGAGCAGTACTTC
CASSIRVEQYF
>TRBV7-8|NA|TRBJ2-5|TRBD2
TGTGCCAGCAGCCCCCTACAGGGACTAGCGAAAGAGACCCAGTACTTC
CASSPLQGLAKETQYF
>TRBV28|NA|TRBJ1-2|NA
TGTGCCAGCAGTTTAACAACCCGTGAGGCGGGCTACACCTTC
CASSLTTREAGYTF
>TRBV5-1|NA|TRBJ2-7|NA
TGCGCCAGCAGTGCCCGGGGCGGGAACTCCTACGAGCAGTACTTC
CASSARGGNSYEQYF
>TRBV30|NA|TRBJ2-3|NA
TGTGCCTCCACCAGGAGTACAGATACGCAGTATTTT
CASTRSTDTQYF
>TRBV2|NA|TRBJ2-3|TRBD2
TGTGCCAGCTCCCGGACTAGCGGGAGGGGTTACCGTGATACGCAGTATTTT
CASSRTSGRGYRDTQYF
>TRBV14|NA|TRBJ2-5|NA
TGTGCCAGCAGCCAAGATCTCATCCTAACCCAGTACTTC
CASSQDLILTQYF
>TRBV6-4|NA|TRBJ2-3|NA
TGTGCCAGCAGTGACGGGAGCACAGATACGCAGTATTTT
CASSDGSTDTQYF
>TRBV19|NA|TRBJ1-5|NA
TGTGCCAGTAGCAGCCTTAACAGGGATTATCAGCCCCAGCATTTT
CASSSLNRDYQPQHF
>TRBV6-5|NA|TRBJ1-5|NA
TGTGCCAGCAGTACCCAGGGAGGCGACGGGCAGCATTTT
CASSTQGGDGQHF
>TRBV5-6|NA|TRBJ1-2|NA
TGTGCCAGCAGCTTGGGGTCTGTCGGTGGCTACACCTTC
CASSLGSVGGYTF
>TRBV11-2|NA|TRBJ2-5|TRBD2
TGTGCCAGCAGCCCGGGACTAGCGGGAGCGACCCAGTACTTC
CASSPGLAGATQYF
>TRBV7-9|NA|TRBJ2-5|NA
TGTGCCAGCAGCGACCCAGAGACCCAGTACTTC
CASSDPETQYF
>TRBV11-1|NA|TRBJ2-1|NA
TGTGCCAGCAGCGAGAGCTCCTACAATGAGCAGTTCTTC
CASSESSYNEQFF
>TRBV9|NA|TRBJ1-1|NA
TGTGCCAGCAGCGCTTCACAGGGAAGGAGTGAAGCTTTCTTT
CASSASQGRSEAFF
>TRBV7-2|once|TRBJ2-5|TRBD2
TGTGCCAGCAGCTTAGCTAGCGGGGGGGGTGAGACCCAGTACTTC
CASSLASGGGETQYF
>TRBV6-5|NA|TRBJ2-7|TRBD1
TGTGCCAGCAGCCTCAGGCGGACAGGGCCCCTCGAGCAGTACTTC
CASSLRRTGPLEQYF
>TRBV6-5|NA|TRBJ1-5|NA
TGTGCCAGCAGTTATAAGAGGGATCAGCCCCAGCATTTT
CASSYKRDQPQHF
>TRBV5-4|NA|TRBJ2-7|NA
TGTGCCAGCAGCCAACCGGAGGGGAACGAGCAGTACTTC
CASSQPEGNEQYF
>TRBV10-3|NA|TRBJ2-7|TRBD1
TGTGCCATCAGTGGAGGGGGCGACAGCTCCTACGAGCAGTACTTC
CAISGGGDSSYEQYF
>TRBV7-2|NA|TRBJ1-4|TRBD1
TGTGCCAGCAGCCCCCAGACAGGGCAAAGGGAAAAACTGTTTTTT
CASSPQTGQREKLFF
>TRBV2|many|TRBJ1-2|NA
TGTGCCAGCAGTGAAGAGGGCTCCTACTCGGGCTACACCTTC
CASSEEGSYSGYTF
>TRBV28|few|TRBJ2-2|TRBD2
TGTGCCAGCAGTTCATACAGCGGGAGGGCCACCGGGGAGCTGTTTTTT
CASSSYSGRATGELFF
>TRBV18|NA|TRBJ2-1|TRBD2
TGTGCCAGCTCACGCACTAGCGGGAGGATCGATGAGCAGTTCTTC
CASSRTSGRIDEQFF
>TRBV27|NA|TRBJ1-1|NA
TGTGCCAGCAGTTTTAGTCTGGGGGGGACTGAAGCTTTCTTT
CASSFSLGGTEAFF
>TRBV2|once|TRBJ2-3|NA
TGTGCCAGCCTCTACACAGGGAGCACAGATACGCAGTATTTT
CASLYTGSTDTQYF
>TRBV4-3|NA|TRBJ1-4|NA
TGCGCCAGCAGCCAAGGTTCACCGGCTTATGAAAAACTGTTTTTT
CASSQGSPAYEKLFF
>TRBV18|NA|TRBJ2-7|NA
TGTGCCAGCTCACCACGACCGGGGGTGGACGAGCAGTACTTC
CASSPRPGVDEQYF